One and the same sample provided the 29 T cell receptor beta chains below, sequenced in a study of blood T cell repertoires in COVID-19. The assay was immunoSEQ multiplex PCR, and TCRdb's table has in-frame clones only and misses some. The sample lists nearly 80,000 clones, 80% to 85% occurring once. Sequencing input: peripheral blood. These receptors were taken from a woman between 70 and 85 years old with acute or convalescent COVID-19.

This sequence joins TRBV19 and TRBJ2-4; 11 positions match TRBD1. Germline V lookup: CDR1 LNHDA, CDR2 SQIVND (reference sequence). The CDR3 is 16 residues long. V trimming: 7 bases; J trimming: 8 bases; junction bases outside the gene matches: 13. The CDR3 region has the DNA TGTGCCAGTAATCGAGGGACAGGGGGTAGATGGGACATTCAGTACTTC. Amino acid sequence: CASNRGTGGRWDIQYF.

The chain uses TRBV6-6 and TRBJ2-7, with TRBD1 identical over 10 bases. This CDR3 region has 18 residues. Germline trimming cut 7 bases from V and 0 bases from J; bases unmatched to any gene: 15. Germline CDR1 and CDR2: MNHNY and SVGAGI (reference sequence). Written as DNA, the CDR3 is TGTGCCAGCACTCGGACAGGGGGTGGTAGCGGGTACTCCTACGAGCAGTACTTC. Its translation is CASTRTGGGSGYSYEQYF.

This clone was seen just once. This rearrangement joins TRBV19 to TRBJ1-2; D is possibly TRBD1 (6 bases). CDR3 length equals 14 residues. Trimming stripped 5 bases from V and 7 bases from J, with 17 bases between. Germline V lookup: CDR1 LNHDA, CDR2 SQIVND (reference sequence). Written as DNA, the CDR3 is TGTGCCAGTAGTGCGGACAGTTATCTTAGTGGCTACACCTTC. This codes for CASSADSYLSGYTF.

The genes are TRBV10-3 and TRBJ1-1, with D maybe TRBD1 (6 bases). CDR3 size: 16 residues. CDR1 and CDR2 from the germline V gene are ENHRY and SYGVKD. The V gene lost 3 bases and the J gene lost 0 bases, with 14 bases spanning the gap. The DNA for the CDR3 is TGTGCCATCAGTGACGACCGGGACACCGTGAACACTGAAGCTTTCTTT. This encodes CAISDDRDTVNTEAFF.

The chain recombines TRBV19 with TRBJ1-1, with 7 bases aligning to TRBD1. CDR3 length: 14 amino acids. The V segment lost 6 bases and the J segment 1 base; nucleotides outside the gene matches: 5. In germline, CDR1 is LNHDA, CDR2 SQIVND (reference sequence). In nucleotides, the CDR3 is TGTGCCAGTAGGAAGGGACAGTCGAACACTGAAGCTTTCTTT. Protein product: CASRKGQSNTEAFF.

The genes are TRBV5-1 and TRBJ1-4; D possibly corresponds to TRBD1 (5 bases). CDR3 length: 15 amino acids. Looked up from germline, CDR1 is SGHRS and CDR2 is YFSETQ. V was cut by 0 bases and J by 3 bases, with 9 bases left in between. The CDR3 protein is CASSLDGHSNEKLFF. As DNA, the CDR3 is TGCGCCAGCAGCTTGGACGGACACTCTAATGAAAAACTGTTTTTT.

The table lists this clone with a few counts. The chain employs TRBV5-6 and TRBJ2-7; TRBD1 matches at 8 bases. V lost 5 bases to trimming and J lost 1 base; unmatched junction nucleotides: 5. Per the germline V gene, CDR1 is SGHDT and CDR2 is YYEEEE. The CDR3 consists of 14 residues. The CDR3 loop reads CASRKTGDSYEQYF. CDR3 coding DNA: TGTGCCAGCAGAAAGACAGGGGATTCCTACGAGCAGTACTTC.

This chain joins TRBV6-5 and TRBJ2-1; possibly TRBD2 for D (5 bases). The CDR3 is made up of 15 amino acids. Trimming left V 6 bases short and J 1 base short, with 13 bases between. The germline V gene has CDR1 MNHEY and CDR2 SVGAGI. The CDR3 loop is CASRLAYSSYNEQFF. The CDR3 DNA reads TGTGCCAGCAGGTTAGCGTACTCTTCCTACAATGAGCAGTTCTTC.

This chain uses TRBV19 with TRBJ2-2; 10 bases agree with TRBD2. V gave up 7 bases and J gave up 7 bases; unmatched junction bases: 9. This CDR3 has 15 residues. From germline, CDR1 is LNHDA and CDR2 SQIVND (reference sequence). The CDR3 reads CASNLAGVANGELFF. CDR3 nucleotides: TGTGCCAGTAATCTAGCGGGAGTCGCAAACGGGGAGCTGTTTTTT.

The chain combines TRBV18 with TRBJ2-1, with 13 bases that match TRBD2. This CDR3 has 16 amino acids. V gave up 5 bases and J gave up 1 base; unmatched junction bases: 2. Germline CDR1 KGHSH, CDR2 LQKENI. The CDR3 spells CASSAGLAGSYNEQFF. The CDR3 nucleotides are TGTGCCAGCTCAGCGGGACTAGCGGGGTCCTACAATGAGCAGTTCTTC.

The J gene is TRBJ1-5, the V gene TRBV27, with 7 nucleotides matching TRBD1. There are 14 residues in the CDR3. The J segment lost 4 bases and the V segment lost 8 bases, leaving 8 bases of the junction unmatched. Germline assignment: CDR1 MNHEY and CDR2 SMNVEV (reference sequence). CDR3 nucleotide sequence: TGTGCCAGCGCGTCAGGGGGGTGGAATCAGCCCCAGCATTTT. Translated: CASASGGWNQPQHF.

The CDR3 coding sequence is TGTGCCAGCAGCGTTGCCGGGCTAGCGGAGGGTCTCTACAATGAGCAGTTCTTC. Protein sequence: CASSVAGLAEGLYNEQFF. The chain links TRBV7-9 to TRBJ2-1, with 7 positions matching TRBD2. Germline CDR1 reads SEHNR; CDR2 reads FQNEAQ (reference sequence). Trimming removed 5 bases from V and 3 bases from J; junction bases left unmatched: 16. The CDR3 spans 18 residues.

The gene calls are TRBV19 and TRBJ2-2, with 8 bases aligning to TRBD2. There are 18 residues in the CDR3. Germline CDR1 is LNHDA and CDR2 is SQIVND (reference sequence). J was trimmed by 6 bases and V by 6 bases; bases with no gene match: 18. CDR3 bases: TGTGCCAGTAGGGTTGATAGCGGGAAAGCTTTTACGGCCGGGGAGCTGTTTTTT. This codes for CASRVDSGKAFTAGELFF.

The chain links TRBV18 to TRBJ2-5; D is perhaps TRBD2 (5 bases). The CDR3 length is 15 residues. Per the germline V gene, CDR1 is KGHSH and CDR2 is LQKENI. Trimming took 0 bases from V and 2 from J, leaving 10 bases between them. The CDR3 DNA reads as TGTGCCAGCTCACCACCCCGGACGGGGCAAGAGACCCAGTACTTC. The encoded protein is CASSPPRTGQETQYF.

The V and J genes are TRBV2 and TRBJ2-5; 8 nucleotides align to TRBD1. This CDR3 has 12 amino acids. Trimming removed 8 bases from V and 4 bases from J; junction bases left unmatched: 3. Germline V gene data show CDR1 as SNHLY and CDR2 as FYNNEI. In DNA, the CDR3 is TGTGCCAGCTCAACAGGGGGAGAGACCCAGTACTTC. This gives the protein CASSTGGETQYF. The variable domain in full, completed from reference TRBV2 and TRBJ2-5, reads EPEVTQTPSHQVTQMGQEVILRCVPISNHLYFYWYRQILGQKVEFLVSFYNNEISEKSEIFDDQFSVERPDGSNFTLKIRSTKLEDSAMYFCASSTGGETQYFGPGTRLLVL.

This chain connects TRBV3-1 (or the pseudogene TRBV3-2) to TRBJ2-7; 8 positions match TRBD2. This CDR3 has 16 residues. Losses at the gene ends were 0 bases for V and 0 bases for J; bases not matched to a gene: 4. Germline V CDR1 and CDR2: LGHDT, YNNKEL (reference sequence). The CDR3 DNA follows: TGTGCCAGCAGCCAAGATTTAGCGGGAAGCTCCTACGAGCAGTACTTC. Translation: CASSQDLAGSSYEQYF.

The chain links TRBV5-1 to TRBJ1-6; perhaps TRBD1 as D (6 bases). This CDR3 is 18 amino acids long. The germline gives CDR1 SGHRS, CDR2 YFSETQ. Trimming cost V 0 bases and J 3 bases, with 16 bases left between them. The CDR3 bases are TGCGCCAGCAGCTTGGAGGGGTCAGGGGAGCACTATAATTCACCCCTCCACTTT. Translated: CASSLEGSGEHYNSPLHF.

The J gene is TRBJ2-3, the V gene TRBV7-9; D might be TRBD2 (5 bases). The CDR3 loop spans 14 amino acids. Germline lookup yields CDR1 SEHNR and CDR2 FQNEAQ (reference sequence). V shed 3 bases and J shed 3 bases, with 10 bases lying between them. DNA of the CDR3: TGTGCCAGCAGCTTCCGAGGGTTTACAGATACGCAGTATTTT. This translates into CASSFRGFTDTQYF.

The rearrangement links TRBV5-5 to TRBJ1-3, with unresolved D. V shed 3 bases and J shed 0 bases, with 7 bases lying between them. Germline V gene sequence: CDR1 SGHKS, CDR2 YYEKEE (reference sequence). CDR3 length: 14 residues. The DNA of the CDR3 is TGTGCCAGCAGCTCAGTTATCTCTGGAAACACCATATATTTT. Its protein product is CASSSVISGNTIYF.

The chain couples TRBV15 to TRBJ2-7, with D perhaps TRBD1 (6 bases). The CDR3 totals 15 residues. Germline V gene sequence: CDR1 LNHNV, CDR2 YYDKDF (reference sequence). Trimming removed 0 bases at V and 4 bases at J, with 13 bases between. DNA for the CDR3: TGTGCCACCAGCAGAGATTTTGGACAGCAGTACGAGCAGTACTTC. Translation: CATSRDFGQQYEQYF.

This clone was seen repeatedly, ten times or more. The genes are TRBV6-5 and TRBJ2-7; 10 positions match TRBD1. The CDR3 totals 12 residues. Per germline, CDR1 MNHEY and CDR2 SVGAGI. V was pared by 6 bases and J by 4 bases, with 0 bases of the junction left unmatched. This CDR3 is CASRDRGYEQYF. Written as DNA, the CDR3 is TGTGCCAGCAGGGACAGGGGGTACGAGCAGTACTTC.

V usage is TRBV7-9 and J usage is TRBJ1-1; 8 bases are shared with TRBD1. Germline trimming cut 4 bases from V and 9 bases from J; bases unmatched to any gene: 10. The CDR3 has 14 amino acids. From germline, CDR1 is SEHNR and CDR2 FQNEAQ (reference sequence). CDR3 in DNA: TGTGCCAGCAGCTCGACAGGGGTGAACATCAAAGCTTTCTTT. The encoded protein is CASSSTGVNIKAFF.

The rearrangement links TRBV24-1 to TRBJ2-2, with a possible D match to TRBD2 (5 bases). Germline lookup yields CDR1 KGHDR and CDR2 SFDVKD. This CDR3 has 17 residues. V was clipped by 3 bases and J by 3 bases, with 16 bases between them. This CDR3 is CATSDHWAGGYTGELFF. The CDR3 region has the DNA TGTGCCACCAGTGATCATTGGGCGGGTGGATACACCGGGGAGCTGTTTTTT.

This clone was counted once. J is TRBJ1-1 and V is TRBV7-2; D ambiguous. The CDR3 loop spans 13 amino acids. Per the germline V gene, CDR1 is SGHTA and CDR2 is FQGNSA. V lost 2 bases to trimming and J lost 8 bases, with 12 bases between them. The CDR3 sequence: CASSLRWQAEAFF. DNA for the CDR3: TGTGCCAGCAGCTTACGGTGGCAGGCCGAAGCTTTCTTT.

The chain carries TRBV5-6 and TRBJ1-5; TRBD1 agrees at 7 bases. CDR3 length: 14 residues. Trimming took 2 bases from V and 4 from J; bases not matched to a gene: 3. CDR1 and CDR2 from the germline V gene are SGHDT and YYEEEE. The CDR3 nucleotides read TGTGCCAGCAGCTTACAGGGGAGTAATCAGCCCCAGCATTTT. Amino acids: CASSLQGSNQPQHF.

The J gene is TRBJ2-5, the V gene TRBV30, with a weak D call TRBD2 (6 bases). The CDR3 runs to 12 residues. From germline, CDR1 is GTSNPN and CDR2 SVGIG (reference sequence). Trimming took 2 bases from V and 7 from J, leaving 11 bases between them. The CDR3, as DNA: TGTGCCTGGAGTCCAATGGAGGGGACCCAGTACTTC. This codes for CAWSPMEGTQYF.

The J gene is TRBJ2-6, the V gene TRBV6-4, with D possibly matching TRBD1 (5 bases). V lost 6 bases, J lost 0 bases, and 6 bases lay in between. Germline CDR1 and CDR2: MRHNA and SNTAGT. This CDR3 has 14 amino acids. CDR3 nucleotide sequence: TGTGCCAGCAGGACAGACTCTGGGGCCAACGTCCTGACTTTC. This translates into CASRTDSGANVLTF.

This clone has a single count. V usage is TRBV7-2 and J usage is TRBJ2-3; the D gene is possibly TRBD2 (6 bases). Germline CDR1 SGHTA, CDR2 FQGNSA. This CDR3 has 15 amino acids. Trimming cost V 5 bases and J 3 bases, with 15 bases left between them. In nucleotides, the CDR3 is TGTGCCAGCAGCGTCGGGACTCCCGGTACAGATACGCAGTATTTT. The encoded protein is CASSVGTPGTDTQYF.

V is TRBV19 and J is TRBJ1-4; 7 nucleotides line up with TRBD1. The CDR3 runs 16 residues. Germline V gives CDR1 LNHDA, CDR2 SQIVND (reference sequence). V shed 5 bases and J 8 bases; nucleotides not matched to a gene: 14. CDR3 in amino acids: CASSPDEQGYGEKLFF. Here the CDR3 DNA reads TGTGCCAGTAGTCCGGATGAACAGGGGTATGGGGAAAAACTGTTTTTT. Based on the CDR3 plus reference TRBV19 and TRBJ1-4, the full variable domain is DGGITQSPKYLFRKEGQNVTLSCEQNLNHDAMYWYRQDPGQGLRLIYYSQIVNDFQKGDIAEGYSVSREKKESFPLTVTSAQKNPTAFYLCASSPDEQGYGEKLFFGSGTQLSVL.